This note documents a single T cell receptor beta chain sequence. This sample was included in a study of control samples from healthy donors and cancer patients. Germline lookup yields CDR1 MNHEY and CDR2 SVGEGT. This CDR3 has 17 residues. The ends were cut back, 2 bases at V and 4 bases at J, with 20 bases in the middle. Some clones are missing from TCRdb's copy, which holds only in-frame ones; the method was immunoSEQ multiplex PCR. The sample lists 120,000 or so clones, roughly nine tenths occurring once. The specimen was blood. The receptor was isolated from a man aged 50-59 years in good health. The rearrangement joins TRBV6-2 or TRBV6-3 to TRBJ1-1, with a tentative D call TRBD1 (5 bases). The CDR3 DNA reads TGTGCCAGCAGTTACCGTCCAGGGCGCACGGGGGGCACTGAAGCTTTCTTT. As protein: CASSYRPGRTGGTEAFF.